This T cell receptor (beta chain) was recovered during a study of blood T cells in healthy people across ages. This CDR3 has 13 amino acids. CDR1 SGDLS and CDR2 YYNGEE come from the germline V gene. V shed 3 bases and J shed 3 bases, with 8 bases lying between them. In this sample, this clonotype turned up many times. What it binds is not known. Study-level results: What prevented conclusive comparison of naive and antigen-experienced cells was that PBMCs were unsorted.

Combining a sample-barcoded 5' primer with a J-beta primer mix, a second PCR ran for about 7 to 12 cycles. TCRdb re-derived calls from the 5' RACE reads in MiXCR, one entry per CDR3 protein. The table records more than 750,000 distinct CDR3 sequences, 25% to 30% of them present only once. These same records also appear under a second study, on T cells of mothers and their children.

This chain links TRBV9 with TRBJ2-3; tentatively, D is TRBD1 (5 bases). The sequenced sample was blood. This sequence was found in a woman aged 35 to 49 in good health. CDR3 residues: CASSARQTDTQYF. The CDR3 nucleotides are TGTGCCAGCAGCGCCCGACAGACAGATACGCAGTATTTT.